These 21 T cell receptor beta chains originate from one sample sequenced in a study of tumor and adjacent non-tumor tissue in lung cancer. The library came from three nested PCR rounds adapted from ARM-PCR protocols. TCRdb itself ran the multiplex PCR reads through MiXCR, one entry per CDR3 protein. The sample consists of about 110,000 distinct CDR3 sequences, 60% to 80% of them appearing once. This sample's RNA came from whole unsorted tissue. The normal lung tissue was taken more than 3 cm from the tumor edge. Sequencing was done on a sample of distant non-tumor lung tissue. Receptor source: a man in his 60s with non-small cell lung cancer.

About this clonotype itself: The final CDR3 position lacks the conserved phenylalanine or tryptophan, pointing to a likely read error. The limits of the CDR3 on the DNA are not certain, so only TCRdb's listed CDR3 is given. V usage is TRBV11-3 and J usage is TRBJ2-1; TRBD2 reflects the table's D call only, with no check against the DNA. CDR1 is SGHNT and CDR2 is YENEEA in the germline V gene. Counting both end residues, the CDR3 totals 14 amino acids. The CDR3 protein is CASSWQGLANEQFS.

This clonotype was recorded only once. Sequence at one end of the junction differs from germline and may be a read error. In DNA form, the CDR3 reads TGCACCAGCAGCCTAGGGGGTGGAAGAGGGGATCTGTTTTTT. Its translation: CTSSLGGGRGDLFF. The chain links TRBV4-1 to TRBJ2-2; TRBD1 is a possible D gene (6 bases). The CDR3 is 14 residues long. CDR1 MGHRA and CDR2 YSYEKL come from the germline V gene.

The CDR3 reads CSARDATLVILSGEQYF. For the CDR3, the DNA is TGCAGTGCTAGAGACGCAACACTAGTAATCCTGTCCGGCGAGCAGTACTTC. The chain is built from TRBV20-1 and TRBJ2-7; TRBD2 is a possible D gene (5 bases). The ends were cut back, 0 bases at V and 6 bases at J, with 24 bases in the middle. This CDR3 contains 17 residues. The germline CDR1 and CDR2 sequences are DFQATT and SNEGSKA (reference sequence).

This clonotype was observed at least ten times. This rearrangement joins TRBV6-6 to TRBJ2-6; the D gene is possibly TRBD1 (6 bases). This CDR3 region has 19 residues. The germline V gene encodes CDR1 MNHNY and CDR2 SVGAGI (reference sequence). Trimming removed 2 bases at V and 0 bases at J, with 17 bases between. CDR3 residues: CASSYTSDRTSSGANVLTF. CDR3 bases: TGTGCCAGCAGTTACACCTCCGACAGGACAAGCTCTGGGGCCAACGTCCTGACTTTC.

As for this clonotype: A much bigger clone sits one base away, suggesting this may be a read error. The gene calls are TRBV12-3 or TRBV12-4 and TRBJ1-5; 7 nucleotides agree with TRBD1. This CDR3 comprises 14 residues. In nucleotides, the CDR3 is TGTGCCAGCACAGGGGGGGGAAGCAGTCAGCCCCAGCATTTT. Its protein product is CASTGGGSSQPQHF.

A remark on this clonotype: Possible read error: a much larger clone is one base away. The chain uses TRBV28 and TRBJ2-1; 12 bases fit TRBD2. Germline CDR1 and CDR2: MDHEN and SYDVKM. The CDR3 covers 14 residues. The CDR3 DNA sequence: TGTGCCAGCAGTCGACTAGCGGGAGTCGGTGAGAAGTTCTTC. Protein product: CASSRLAGVGEKFF.

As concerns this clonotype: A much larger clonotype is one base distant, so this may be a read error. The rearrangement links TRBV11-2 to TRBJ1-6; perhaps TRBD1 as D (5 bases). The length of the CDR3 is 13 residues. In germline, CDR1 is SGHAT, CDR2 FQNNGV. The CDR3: CASSLGGTSPLRF. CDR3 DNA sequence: TGTGCCAGCAGCTTAGGAGGGACTTCACCCCTCCGCTTT. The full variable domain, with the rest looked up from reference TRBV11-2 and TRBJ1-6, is EAGVAQSPRYKIIEKRQSVAFWCNPISGHATLYWYQQILGQGPKLLIQFQNNGVVDDSQLPKDRFSAERLKGVDSTLKIQPAKLEDSAVYLCASSLGGTSPLRFGNGTRLTVT.

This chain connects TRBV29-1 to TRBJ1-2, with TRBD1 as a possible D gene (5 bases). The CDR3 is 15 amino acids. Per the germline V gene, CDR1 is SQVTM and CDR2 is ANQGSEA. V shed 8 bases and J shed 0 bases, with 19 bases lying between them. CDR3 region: CSINDGGTPNYGYTF. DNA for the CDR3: TGCAGCATCAATGATGGGGGAACCCCTAACTATGGCTACACCTTC.

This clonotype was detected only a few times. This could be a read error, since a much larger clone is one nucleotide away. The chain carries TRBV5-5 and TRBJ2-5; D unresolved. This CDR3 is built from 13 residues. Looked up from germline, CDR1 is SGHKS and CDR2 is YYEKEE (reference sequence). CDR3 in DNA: TGTGCCAGCAGCTTAGGGCTTAAAGAGACCCGGTACTTC. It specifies CASSLGLKETRYF.

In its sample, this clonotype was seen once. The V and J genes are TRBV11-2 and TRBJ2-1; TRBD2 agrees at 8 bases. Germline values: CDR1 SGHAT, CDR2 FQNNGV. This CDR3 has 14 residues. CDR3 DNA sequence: TGTGTCAGTAGCTTAGTCGGGAGGGCCGGTGAGCAGTTCTTC. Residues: CVSSLVGRAGEQFF.

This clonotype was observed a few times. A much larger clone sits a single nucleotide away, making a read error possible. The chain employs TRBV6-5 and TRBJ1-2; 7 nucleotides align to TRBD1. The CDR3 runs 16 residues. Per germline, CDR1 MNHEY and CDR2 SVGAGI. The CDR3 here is CASSNWDSQGFYGYIF. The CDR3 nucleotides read TGTGCCAGCAGCAATTGGGACAGCCAGGGGTTCTATGGCTACATCTTC.

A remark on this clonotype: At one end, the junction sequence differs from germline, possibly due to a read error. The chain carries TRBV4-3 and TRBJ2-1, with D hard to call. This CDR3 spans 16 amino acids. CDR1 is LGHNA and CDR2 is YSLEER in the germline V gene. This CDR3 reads CASSQDGLTAYKEQFF. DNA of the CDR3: TGTGCCAGCAGCCAAGATGGCCTAACGGCGTACAAAGAGCAGTTCTTC.

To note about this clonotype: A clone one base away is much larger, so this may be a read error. For the CDR3, the DNA is TGTGCCAGCAGCATGGGAGGGTCGAGCGGGACCTTCACCGGGGAGCTGTTTTTT. As protein: CASSMGGSSGTFTGELFF. The rearrangement joins TRBV5-5 to TRBJ2-2; 7 bases match TRBD2. This CDR3 spans 18 amino acids. J lost 4 bases, V lost 4 bases, and 16 bases had no gene match. CDR1 is SGHKS and CDR2 is YYEKEE in the germline V gene (reference sequence).

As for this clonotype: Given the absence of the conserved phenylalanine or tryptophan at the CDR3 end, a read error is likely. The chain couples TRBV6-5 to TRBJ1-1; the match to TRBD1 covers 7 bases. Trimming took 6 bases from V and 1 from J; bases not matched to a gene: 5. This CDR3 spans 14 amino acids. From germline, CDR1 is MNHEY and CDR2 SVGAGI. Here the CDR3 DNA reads TGTGCCAGCAGAACAGGGGCAGGGAACACTGAAGCTTTCTAT. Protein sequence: CASRTGAGNTEAFY.

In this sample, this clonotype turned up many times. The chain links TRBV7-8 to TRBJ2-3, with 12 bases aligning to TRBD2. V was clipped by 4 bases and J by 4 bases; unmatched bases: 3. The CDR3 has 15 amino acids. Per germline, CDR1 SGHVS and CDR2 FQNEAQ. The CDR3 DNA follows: TGTGCCAGCAGCTCCCTAGCGGGAGGGGCAGATACGCAGTATTTT. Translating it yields CASSSLAGGADTQYF.

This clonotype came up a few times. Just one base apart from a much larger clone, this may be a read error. This CDR3 reads CASSPRLAGTDMQYF. The CDR3 region has the DNA TGTGCCAGCAGCCCGAGACTAGCGGGCACAGATATGCAGTATTTT. This rearrangement joins TRBV4-2 to TRBJ2-3; 10 nucleotides align to TRBD2. The germline V gene encodes CDR1 LGHNA and CDR2 YNFKEQ. The CDR3 is made up of 15 amino acids.

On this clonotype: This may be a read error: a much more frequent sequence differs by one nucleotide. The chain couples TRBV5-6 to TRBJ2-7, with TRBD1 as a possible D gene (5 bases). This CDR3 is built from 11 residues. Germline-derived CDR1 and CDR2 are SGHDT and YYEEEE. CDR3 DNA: TGTGCCAGCAACTTGGGGCCCGAGCAGTACTTC. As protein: CASNLGPEQYF.

The chain's CDR3 is CSAQRWDTQYF. The CDR3 nucleotides are TGCAGCGCCCAGCGGTGGGATACGCAGTATTTT. The gene calls are TRBV29-1 and TRBJ2-3, with TRBD2 as a possible D gene (5 bases). CDR3 length equals 11 residues. V was pared by 7 bases and J by 6 bases, with 11 bases between. Germline CDR1 reads SQVTM; CDR2 reads ANQGSEA.

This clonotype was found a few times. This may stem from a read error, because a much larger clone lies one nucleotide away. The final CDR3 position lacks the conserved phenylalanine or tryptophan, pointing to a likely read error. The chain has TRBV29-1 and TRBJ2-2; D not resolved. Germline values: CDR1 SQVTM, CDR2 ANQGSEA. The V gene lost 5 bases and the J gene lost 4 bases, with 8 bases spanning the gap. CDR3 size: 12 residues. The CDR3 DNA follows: TGCAGCGTTAGAGGATCCACCGGGGAGCTGTTTCTT. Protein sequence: CSVRGSTGELFL.

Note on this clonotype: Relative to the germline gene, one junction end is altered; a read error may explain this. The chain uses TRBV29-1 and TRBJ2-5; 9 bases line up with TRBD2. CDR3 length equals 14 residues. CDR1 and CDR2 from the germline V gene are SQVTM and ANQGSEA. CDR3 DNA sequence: TGCAGCGTCGACATAGCGGGAGTGGTGGAGGCCCACTACTTC. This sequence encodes CSVDIAGVVEAHYF. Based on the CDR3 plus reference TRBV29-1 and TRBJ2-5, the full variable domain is SAVISQKPSRDICQRGTSLTIQCQVDSQVTMMFWYRQQPGQSLTLIATANQGSEATYESGFVIDKFPISRPNLTFSTLTVSNMSPEDSSIYLCSVDIAGVVEAHYFGPGTRLLVL.

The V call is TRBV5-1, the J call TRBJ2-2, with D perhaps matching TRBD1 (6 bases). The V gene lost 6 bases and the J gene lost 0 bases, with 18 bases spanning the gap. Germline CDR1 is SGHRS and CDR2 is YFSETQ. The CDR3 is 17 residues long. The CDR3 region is CASTRAGAISNTGELFF. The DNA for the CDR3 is TGCGCCAGCACCAGGGCAGGGGCTATATCGAACACCGGGGAGCTGTTTTTT.